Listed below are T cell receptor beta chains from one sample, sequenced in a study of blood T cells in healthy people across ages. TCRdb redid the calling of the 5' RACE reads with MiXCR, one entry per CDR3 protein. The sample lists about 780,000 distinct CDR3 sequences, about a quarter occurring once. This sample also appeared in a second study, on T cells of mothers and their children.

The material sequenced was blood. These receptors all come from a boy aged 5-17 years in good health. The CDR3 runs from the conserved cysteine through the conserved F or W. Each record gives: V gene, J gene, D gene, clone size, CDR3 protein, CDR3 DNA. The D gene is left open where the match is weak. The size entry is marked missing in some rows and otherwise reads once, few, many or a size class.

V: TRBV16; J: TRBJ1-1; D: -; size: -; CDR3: CASSQSGTAEAFF; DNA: TGTGCCAGCAGCCAATCCGGTACAGCTGAAGCTTTCTTT
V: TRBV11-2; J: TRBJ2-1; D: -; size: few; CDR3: CASSPRGFF; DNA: TGTGCCAGCAGCCCCCGAGGGTTCTTC
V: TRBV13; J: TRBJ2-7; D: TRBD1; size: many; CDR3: CASSDRDSAYEQYF; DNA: TGTGCCAGCAGCGACCGGGACAGTGCCTACGAGCAGTACTTC
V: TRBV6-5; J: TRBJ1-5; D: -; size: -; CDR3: CASSRAGGPRDTQHF; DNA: TGTGCCAGCAGCCGAGCGGGGGGGCCGCGAGATACGCAGCATTTT
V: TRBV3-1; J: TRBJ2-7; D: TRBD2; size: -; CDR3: CASSQAASGGNEQYF; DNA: TGTGCCAGCAGCCAAGCGGCTAGCGGGGGGAACGAGCAGTACTTC
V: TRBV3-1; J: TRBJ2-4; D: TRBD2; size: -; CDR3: CASSQLSGGRAKNIQYF; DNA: TGTGCCAGCAGCCAACTTAGCGGGGGGCGAGCCAAAAACATTCAGTACTTC
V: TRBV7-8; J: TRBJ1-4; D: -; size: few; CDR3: CASSPGTGLRRTNEKLFF; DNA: TGTGCCAGCAGCCCCGGTACAGGGCTCAGGCGGACTAATGAAAAACTGTTTTTT
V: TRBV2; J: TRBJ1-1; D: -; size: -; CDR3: CASSEGGLRAFF; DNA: TGTGCCAGCAGTGAAGGTGGGTTACGAGCTTTCTTT
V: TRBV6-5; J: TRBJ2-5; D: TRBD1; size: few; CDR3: CASSYSSRGGAETQYF; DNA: TGTGCCAGCAGTTACTCAAGCAGAGGGGGCGCAGAGACCCAGTACTTC
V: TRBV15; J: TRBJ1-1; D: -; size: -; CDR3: CATSAGTANTEAFF; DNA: TGTGCCACCAGTGCCGGGACGGCGAACACTGAAGCTTTCTTT
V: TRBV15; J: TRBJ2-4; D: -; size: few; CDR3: CATTNRAKNIQYF; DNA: TGTGCCACCACTAACAGGGCCAAAAACATTCAGTACTTC
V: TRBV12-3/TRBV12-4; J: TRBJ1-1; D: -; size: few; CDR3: CASSTDTEAFF; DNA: TGTGCCAGCAGTACAGACACTGAAGCTTTCTTT
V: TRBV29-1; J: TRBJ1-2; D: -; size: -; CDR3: CSVSANYGYTF; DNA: TGCAGCGTTAGCGCTAACTATGGCTACACCTTC
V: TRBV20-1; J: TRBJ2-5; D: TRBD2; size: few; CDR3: CSARDGQRGPQETQYF; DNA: TGCAGTGCTAGAGATGGCCAGCGGGGGCCCCAAGAGACCCAGTACTTC
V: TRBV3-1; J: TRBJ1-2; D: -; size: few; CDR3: CASSSGRGTSYGYTF; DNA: TGTGCCAGCAGCTCGGGCCGGGGGACCAGCTATGGCTACACCTTC
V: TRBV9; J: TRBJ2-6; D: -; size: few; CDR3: CASSPRGGANVLTF; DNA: TGTGCCAGCAGCCCCCGGGGTGGGGCCAACGTCCTGACTTTC
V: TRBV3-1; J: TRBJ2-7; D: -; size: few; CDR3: CASSHAGLQFYEQYF; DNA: TGTGCCAGCAGCCATGCAGGACTACAATTTTACGAGCAGTACTTC
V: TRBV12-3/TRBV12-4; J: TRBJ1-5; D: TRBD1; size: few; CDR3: CASSSTGVQPQHF; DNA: TGTGCCAGCAGTTCGACAGGGGTGCAGCCCCAGCATTTT
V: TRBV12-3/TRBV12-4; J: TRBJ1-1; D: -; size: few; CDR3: CASSPPWGRNTEAFF; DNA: TGTGCCAGCAGTCCCCCGTGGGGAAGGAACACTGAAGCTTTCTTT
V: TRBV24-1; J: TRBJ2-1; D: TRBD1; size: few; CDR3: CATSGRDRAENEQFF; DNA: TGTGCCACCAGTGGACGGGACAGGGCGGAGAATGAGCAGTTCTTC
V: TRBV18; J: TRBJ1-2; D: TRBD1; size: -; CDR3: CASSHGQGARGYTF; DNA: TGTGCCAGCTCACACGGACAGGGGGCTCGAGGCTACACCTTC
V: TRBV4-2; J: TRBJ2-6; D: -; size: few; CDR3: CASSPPPGQGFTGANVLTF; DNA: TGTGCCAGCAGCCCCCCACCGGGGCAGGGGTTCACTGGGGCCAACGTCCTGACTTTC
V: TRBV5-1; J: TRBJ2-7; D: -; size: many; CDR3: CASSLEYEQYF; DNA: TGTGCCAGCAGCTTAGAATACGAGCAGTACTTC
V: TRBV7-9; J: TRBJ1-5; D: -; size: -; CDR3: CASSSRDNYQPQHF; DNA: TGTGCCAGCAGCTCCCGGGACAACTATCAGCCCCAGCATTTT
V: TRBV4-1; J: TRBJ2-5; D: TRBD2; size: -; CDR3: CASSQGELAGGETQYF; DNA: TGCGCCAGCAGCCAAGGTGAACTAGCGGGGGGAGAGACCCAGTACTTC
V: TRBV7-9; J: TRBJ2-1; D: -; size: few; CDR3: CASKTQGGLDEQFF; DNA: TGTGCCAGCAAGACACAGGGGGGGTTGGATGAGCAGTTCTTC
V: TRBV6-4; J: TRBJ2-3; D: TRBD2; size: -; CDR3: CASSLQAGGADTQYF; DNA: TGTGCCAGCAGTCTTCAAGCGGGAGGGGCAGATACGCAGTATTTT
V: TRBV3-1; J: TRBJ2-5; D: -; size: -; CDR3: CASSQSFAPETQYF; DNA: TGTGCCAGCAGCCAATCCTTCGCACCAGAGACCCAGTACTTC
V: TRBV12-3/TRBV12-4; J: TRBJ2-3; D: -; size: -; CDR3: CASSPEVVPTDTQYF; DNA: TGTGCCAGCAGTCCGGAGGTCGTCCCCACAGATACGCAGTATTTT
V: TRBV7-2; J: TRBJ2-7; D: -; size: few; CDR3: CASSHMPAIGVFEQYF; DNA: TGTGCCAGCAGCCACATGCCAGCCATTGGGGTGTTCGAGCAGTACTTC
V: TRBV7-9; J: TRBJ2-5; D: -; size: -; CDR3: CASSFGARRETQYF; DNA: TGTGCCAGCAGCTTTGGAGCCCGTCGGGAGACCCAGTACTTC
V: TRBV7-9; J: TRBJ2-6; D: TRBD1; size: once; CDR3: CASTTSTGTSSGANVLTF; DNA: TGTGCCAGCACCACCTCGACAGGGACAAGCTCTGGGGCCAACGTCCTGACTTTC
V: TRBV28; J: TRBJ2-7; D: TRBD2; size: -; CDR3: CASSISGTTYEQYF; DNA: TGTGCCAGCAGTATCTCCGGGACTACCTACGAGCAGTACTTC
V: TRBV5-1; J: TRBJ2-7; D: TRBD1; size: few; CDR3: CASSFTGGAAYEQYF; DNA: TGCGCCAGCAGCTTCACAGGGGGAGCAGCCTACGAGCAGTACTTC
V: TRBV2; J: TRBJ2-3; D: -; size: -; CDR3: CASTQDRRTDTQYF; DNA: TGTGCCAGCACCCAAGACAGACGCACAGATACGCAGTATTTT
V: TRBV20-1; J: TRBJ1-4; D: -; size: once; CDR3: CSASNPQDNEKLFF; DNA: TGCAGTGCTTCCAACCCCCAAGACAATGAAAAACTGTTTTTT
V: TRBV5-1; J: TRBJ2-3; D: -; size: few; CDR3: CASSPAGKDTQYF; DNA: TGCGCCAGCAGCCCCGCAGGGAAAGATACGCAGTATTTT
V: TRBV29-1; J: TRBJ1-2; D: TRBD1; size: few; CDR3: CSERGQGSYGYTF; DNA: TGCAGCGAGAGAGGACAGGGAAGCTACGGCTACACCTTC
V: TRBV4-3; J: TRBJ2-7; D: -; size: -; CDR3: CASSQDQQGPYEQYF; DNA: TGCGCCAGCAGCCAAGATCAACAGGGCCCCTACGAGCAGTACTTC
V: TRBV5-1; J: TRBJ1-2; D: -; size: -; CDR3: CASSFRSQDGYTF; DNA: TGCGCCAGCAGCTTCCGTTCCCAGGATGGCTACACCTTC
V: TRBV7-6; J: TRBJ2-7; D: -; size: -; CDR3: CASGLANQYEQYF; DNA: TGTGCCAGCGGCTTAGCGAATCAGTACGAGCAGTACTTC
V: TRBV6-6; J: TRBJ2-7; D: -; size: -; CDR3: CASSYPTLHPYEQYF; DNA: TGTGCCAGCAGTTACCCGACTCTTCATCCCTACGAGCAGTACTTC
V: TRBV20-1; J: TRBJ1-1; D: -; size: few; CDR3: CSARDTNTEAFF; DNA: TGCAGTGCTAGAGACACGAACACTGAAGCTTTCTTT
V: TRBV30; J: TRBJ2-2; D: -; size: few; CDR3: CAWKHTGELFF; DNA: TGTGCCTGGAAGCACACCGGGGAGCTGTTTTTT
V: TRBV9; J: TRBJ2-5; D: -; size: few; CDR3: CASSVAHQETQYF; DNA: TGTGCCAGCAGCGTAGCACACCAAGAGACCCAGTACTTC
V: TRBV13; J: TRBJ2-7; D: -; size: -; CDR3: CASSLGQGHEQYF; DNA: TGTGCCAGCAGCTTAGGACAGGGCCACGAGCAGTACTTC
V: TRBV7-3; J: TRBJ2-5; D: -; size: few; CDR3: CASSLTGPAGTQYF; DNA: TGTGCCAGCAGCTTAACGGGACCCGCGGGGACCCAGTACTTC
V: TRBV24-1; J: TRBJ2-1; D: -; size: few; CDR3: CATSDLRGSYNEQFF; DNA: TGTGCCACCAGTGATCTACGGGGCTCCTACAATGAGCAGTTCTTC
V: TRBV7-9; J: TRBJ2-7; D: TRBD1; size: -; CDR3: CASSLAKDGTGSYEQYF; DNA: TGTGCCAGCAGCTTAGCAAAAGATGGGACAGGCTCCTACGAGCAGTACTTC
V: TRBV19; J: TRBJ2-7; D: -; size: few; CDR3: CAISKGRGYEQYF; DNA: TGTGCCATCTCCAAAGGGCGAGGCTACGAGCAGTACTTC
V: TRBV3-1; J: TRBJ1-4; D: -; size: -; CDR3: CASSIVSTNEKLFF; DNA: TGTGCCAGCAGCATAGTATCAACTAATGAAAAACTGTTTTTT
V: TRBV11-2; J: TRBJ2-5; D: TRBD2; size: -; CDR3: CASSLVRGVWETQYF; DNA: TGTGCCAGCAGCTTAGTTCGGGGGGTGTGGGAGACCCAGTACTTC
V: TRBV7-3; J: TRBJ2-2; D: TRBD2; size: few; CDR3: CASSRNGGAYTGELFF; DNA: TGTGCCAGCAGCAGAAACGGGGGGGCGTACACCGGGGAGCTGTTTTTT
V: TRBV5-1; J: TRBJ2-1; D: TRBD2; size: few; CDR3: CASSLALGTSDLSEQFF; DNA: TGCGCCAGCAGCTTGGCACTAGGGACTAGCGATTTAAGTGAGCAGTTCTTC
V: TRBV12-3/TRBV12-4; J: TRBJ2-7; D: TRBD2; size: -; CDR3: CASSWSSGGPSGEQYF; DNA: TGTGCCAGCAGTTGGAGTAGCGGGGGGCCCTCAGGCGAGCAGTACTTC
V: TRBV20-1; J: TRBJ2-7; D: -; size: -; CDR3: CSARDPLAQINEQYF; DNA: TGCAGTGCTAGAGATCCGTTGGCCCAGATCAACGAGCAGTACTTC
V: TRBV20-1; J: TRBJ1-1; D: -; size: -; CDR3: CSASGGPPKNTEAFF; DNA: TGCAGTGCTAGTGGTGGTCCTCCGAAGAACACTGAAGCTTTCTTT